This T cell receptor beta chain was identified during a study of blood T cell repertoires in COVID-19. Study overall: Some COVID-19 samples were acute and others convalescent; all came from the United States, Italy and Spain. PBMCs, B-cell-depleted T cells, or T cells provided the cDNA or gDNA that made up the material.

The CDR3 extends over 12 amino acids. The ends were cut back, 7 bases at V and 5 bases at J, with 10 bases in the middle. Authors' methods: Counts of nucleated cells, estimated from reference gene primer amplification, were obtained. This table comes from immunoSEQ multiplex PCR, and its TCRdb copy is limited to in-frame clones, with some not included. Clone size and V and J calls were adopted from that table, with D and trimming inferred from the DNA. This table holds some 59,000 clones, roughly nine tenths found once. Source material: peripheral blood. This clonotype was obtained from a man aged 55 to 70 with acute or convalescent COVID-19. The chain joins TRBV12-3 or TRBV12-4 to TRBJ2-3; D remains unclear. CDR3 residues: CASTLTRDTQYF. The CDR3 DNA follows: TGTGCCAGCACCCTTACAAGAGATACGCAGTATTTT.